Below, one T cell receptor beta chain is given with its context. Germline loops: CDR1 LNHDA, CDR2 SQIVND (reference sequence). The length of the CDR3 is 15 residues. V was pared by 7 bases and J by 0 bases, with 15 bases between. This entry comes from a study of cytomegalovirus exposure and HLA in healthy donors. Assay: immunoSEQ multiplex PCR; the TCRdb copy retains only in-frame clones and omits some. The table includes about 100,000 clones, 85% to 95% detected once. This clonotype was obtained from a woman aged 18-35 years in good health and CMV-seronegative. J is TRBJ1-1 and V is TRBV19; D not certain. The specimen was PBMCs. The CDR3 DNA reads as TGTGCCAGTACTCTGGCCCCAGGAATGAACACTGAAGCTTTCTTT. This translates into CASTLAPGMNTEAFF.